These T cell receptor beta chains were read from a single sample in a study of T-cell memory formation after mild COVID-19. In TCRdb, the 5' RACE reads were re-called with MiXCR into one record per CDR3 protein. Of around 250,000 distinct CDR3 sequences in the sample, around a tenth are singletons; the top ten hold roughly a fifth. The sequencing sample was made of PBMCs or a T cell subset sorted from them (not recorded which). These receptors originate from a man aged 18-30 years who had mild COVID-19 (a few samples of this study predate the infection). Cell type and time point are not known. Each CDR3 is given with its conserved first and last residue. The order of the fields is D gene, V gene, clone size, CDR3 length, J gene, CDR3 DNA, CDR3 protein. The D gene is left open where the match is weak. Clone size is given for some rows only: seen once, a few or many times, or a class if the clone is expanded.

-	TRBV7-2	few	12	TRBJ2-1	TGTGCCAGCAGCTTAGACACCCTCGAGCAGTTCTTC	CASSLDTLEQFF
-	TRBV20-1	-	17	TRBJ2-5	TGCAGTGCTCCCCCCGTGGACTCTAGGGGGGGGGGAGAGACCCAGTACTTC	CSAPPVDSRGGGETQYF
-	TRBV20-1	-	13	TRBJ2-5	TGCAGTGCTGCCCGGCTAGCAACAGAGACCCAGTACTTC	CSAARLATETQYF
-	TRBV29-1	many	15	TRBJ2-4	TGCAGCGTTGAGTTCCCGGGGGTAGCCAAAAACATTCAGTACTTC	CSVEFPGVAKNIQYF
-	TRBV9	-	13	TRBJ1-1	TGTGCCAGCAGCGTAGCAGGGAACACTGAAGCTTTCTTT	CASSVAGNTEAFF
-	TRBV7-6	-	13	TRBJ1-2	TGTGCCAGCAGCTTACGAAGAAACTATGGCTACACCTTC	CASSLRRNYGYTF
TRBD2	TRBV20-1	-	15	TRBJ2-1	TGCAGTGCCGTCTCCGGGACTAGCGGGGGTAATGAGCAGTTCTTC	CSAVSGTSGGNEQFF
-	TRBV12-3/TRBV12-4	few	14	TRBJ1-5	TGTGCCAGCAGTCGGGACGGCAGCAATCAGCCCCAGCATTTT	CASSRDGSNQPQHF
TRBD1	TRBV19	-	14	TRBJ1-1	TGTGCCAGTAGCTCGACAGGGTCGTACACTGAAGCTTTCTTT	CASSSTGSYTEAFF
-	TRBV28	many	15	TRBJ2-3	TGTGCCAGCTCCATTGCTGCGTCTAGCACAGATACGCAGTATTTT	CASSIAASSTDTQYF
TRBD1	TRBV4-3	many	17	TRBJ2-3	TGCGCCAGCAGCCAAGAGGGACAGGGGGTGACGACAGATACGCAGTATTTT	CASSQEGQGVTTDTQYF
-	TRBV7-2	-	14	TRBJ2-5	TGTGCCAGCAGCTTTCGGAGGGCGGAGGAGACCCAGTACTTC	CASSFRRAEETQYF
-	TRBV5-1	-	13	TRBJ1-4	TGCGCCAGCAGCCGCACAAATAATGAAAAACTGTTTTTT	CASSRTNNEKLFF
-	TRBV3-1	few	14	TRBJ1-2	TGTGCCAGCAGCCAAGCTGGGGCAGGGTCTGGCTACACCTTC	CASSQAGAGSGYTF
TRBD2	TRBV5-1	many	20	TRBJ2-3	TGCGCCAGCAGCCCTTTACAGACTAGCGGGGGGATCGATAGCACAGATACGCAGTATTTT	CASSPLQTSGGIDSTDTQYF
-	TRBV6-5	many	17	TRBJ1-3	TGTGCCAGCAGTCGACGAAGTAAGCCCCTACGGGGCAACACCATATATTTT	CASSRRSKPLRGNTIYF
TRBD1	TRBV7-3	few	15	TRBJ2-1	TGTGCCAGCAGCCCCCGGGGACAGGGTGACAATGAGCAGTTCTTC	CASSPRGQGDNEQFF
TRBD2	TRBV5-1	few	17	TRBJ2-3	TGCGCCAGCAGCTTGGCCGGGACTAGCGGGGGAGGAGATACGCAGTATTTT	CASSLAGTSGGGDTQYF
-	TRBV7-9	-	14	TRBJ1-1	TGTGCCAGCAGCTTATCAGGGGCGCGGACTGAAGCTTTCTTT	CASSLSGARTEAFF
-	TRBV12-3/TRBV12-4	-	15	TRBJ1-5	TGTGCCAGCAGTTTACAGGGATATAGCAATCAGCCCCAGCATTTT	CASSLQGYSNQPQHF
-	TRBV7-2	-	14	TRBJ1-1	TGTGCCAGCAGCCCTAGTCTAGCGAGACTTGAAGCTTTCTTT	CASSPSLARLEAFF
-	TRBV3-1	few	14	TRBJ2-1	TGTGCCAGCAGCCAAGTGTTAGCTAGCAATGAGCAGTTCTTC	CASSQVLASNEQFF
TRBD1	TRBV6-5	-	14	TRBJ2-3	TGTGCCAGCAGTTCGCCCCAGGGGGCGAATACGCAGTATTTT	CASSSPQGANTQYF
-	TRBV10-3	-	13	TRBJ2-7	TGTGCCATCAGAAGGGGTGAGGATTACGAGCAGTACTTC	CAIRRGEDYEQYF
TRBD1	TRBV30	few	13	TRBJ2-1	TGTGCCTGGAGTCCAGGGACAGACAATGAGCAGTTCTTC	CAWSPGTDNEQFF
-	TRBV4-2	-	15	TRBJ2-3	TGTGCCAGCAGCCAAGATAGGACGAAGGCAGATACGCAGTATTTT	CASSQDRTKADTQYF
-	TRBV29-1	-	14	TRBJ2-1	TGCAGCGTTGAGCCTACAGGGAGGGGGAATGAGCAGTTCTTC	CSVEPTGRGNEQFF
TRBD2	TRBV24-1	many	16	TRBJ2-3	TGTGCCACCAGTGACACTCGGGGTAGCGGGGCAGATACGCAGTATTTT	CATSDTRGSGADTQYF